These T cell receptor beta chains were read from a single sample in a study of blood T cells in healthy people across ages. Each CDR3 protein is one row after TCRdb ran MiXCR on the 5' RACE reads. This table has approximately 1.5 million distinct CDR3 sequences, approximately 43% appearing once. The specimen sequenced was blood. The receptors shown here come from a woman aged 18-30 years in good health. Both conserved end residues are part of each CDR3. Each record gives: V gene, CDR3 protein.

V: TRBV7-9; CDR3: CATTGQGVDTQYF
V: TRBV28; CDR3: CASSPHLAGGWNGEQFF
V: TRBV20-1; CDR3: CSASWTGYSNQPQHF
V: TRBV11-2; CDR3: CASSSRPGDQPQHF
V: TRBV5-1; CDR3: CASSVESMNTEAFF
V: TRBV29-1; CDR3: CSVGPRGADYEQYF
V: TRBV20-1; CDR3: CSAEPGQGYNEQFF
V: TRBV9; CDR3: CASSVVGGGGGLQETQYF
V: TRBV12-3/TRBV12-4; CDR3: CASSPGGPMINYGYTF
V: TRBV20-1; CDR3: CSASAGHSAYEQYF
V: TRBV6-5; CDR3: CDSSYGGSSPGANVLTF
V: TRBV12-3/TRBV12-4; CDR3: CASSFSMVTEAFF
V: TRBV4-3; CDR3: CASSPSRIAGTGELFF
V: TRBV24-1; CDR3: CATSDSGDPTYNEQFF
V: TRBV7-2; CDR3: CASSLSLRGPTYNEQFF
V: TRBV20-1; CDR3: CSAGRRPEAFF
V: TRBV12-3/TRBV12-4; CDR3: CAIHRTSGTGELFF
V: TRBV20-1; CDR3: CSASARGEQPQHF
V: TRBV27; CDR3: CASSGTVYHQPQHF
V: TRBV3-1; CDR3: CASSHERNTEAFF
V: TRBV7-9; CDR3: CASSLVPVSRGYTF
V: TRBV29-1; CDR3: CSVGRGQGTDTQYF
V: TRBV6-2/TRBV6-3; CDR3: CASIRAGGNTGELFF
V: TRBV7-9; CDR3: CASSSSGGDEQYF
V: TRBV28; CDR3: CASSQDRGWGEKLFF
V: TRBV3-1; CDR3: CASSQGTSGSADTQYF
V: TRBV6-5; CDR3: CASSYLGRANTEAFF
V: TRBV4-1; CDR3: CASSPGLAGSEEQYF
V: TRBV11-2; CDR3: CASSLVPGGQTQTQYF
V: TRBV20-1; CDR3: CSARSGRGTDTQYF
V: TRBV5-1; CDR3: CASSFRNSGANVLTF
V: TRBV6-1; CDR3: CASSENSPLHF
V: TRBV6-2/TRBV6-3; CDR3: CASSKQGYGDTEAFF
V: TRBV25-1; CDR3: CASSTPDTEAFF
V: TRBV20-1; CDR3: CSAGEGGQARSYGYTF
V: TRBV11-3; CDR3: CASSTTSGKQFF
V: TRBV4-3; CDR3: CASSQVQGGEQYF
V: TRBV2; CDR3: CASIMTGLSYNEQFF
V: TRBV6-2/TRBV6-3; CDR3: CASILAGGHEQYF
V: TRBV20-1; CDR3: CSANRPDSARETQYF
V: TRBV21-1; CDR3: CASSPRQETGLAGYNEQFF
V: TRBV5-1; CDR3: CASSLGQRNEKLFF
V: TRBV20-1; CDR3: CSASGGNNEQFF